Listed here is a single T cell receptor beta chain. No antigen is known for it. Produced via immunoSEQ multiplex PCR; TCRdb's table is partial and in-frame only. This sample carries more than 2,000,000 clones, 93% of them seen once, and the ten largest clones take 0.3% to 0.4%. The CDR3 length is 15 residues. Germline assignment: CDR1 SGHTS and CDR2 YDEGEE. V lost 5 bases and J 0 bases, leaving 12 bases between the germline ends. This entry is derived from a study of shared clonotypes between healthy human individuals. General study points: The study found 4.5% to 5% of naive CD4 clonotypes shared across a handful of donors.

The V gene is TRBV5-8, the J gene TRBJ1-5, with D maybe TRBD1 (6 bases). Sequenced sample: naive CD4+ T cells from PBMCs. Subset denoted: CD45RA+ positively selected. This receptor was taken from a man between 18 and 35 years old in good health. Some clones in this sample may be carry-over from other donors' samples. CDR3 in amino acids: CASRRGDHSNQPQHF. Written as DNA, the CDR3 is TGTGCCAGCAGAAGGGGGGATCATAGCAATCAGCCCCAGCATTTT.